These 18 T cell receptor beta chains came from one sample sequenced in a study of T cells in Graves' hyperthyroidism and ophthalmopathy. Authors of the study amplified TCR beta CDR3 regions from RNA transcripts. First-round RT-PCR targeting the TCR CDR3 was performed with the HTBI primer set. A single record per CDR3 protein comes from TCRdb applying MiXCR to the multiplex PCR reads. This sample carries roughly 400,000 distinct CDR3 sequences, over 13% of them seen once, and the ten largest clones take approximately 27%. Material for sequencing was blood. The source is a man aged 45-65 years with Graves' ophthalmopathy.

The table lists this clonotype with many counts. This chain uses TRBV27 with TRBJ2-2; D possibly corresponds to TRBD1 (6 bases). V lost 6 bases and J lost 0, with 11 bases in between. This CDR3 is 15 amino acids long. Germline V CDR1 and CDR2: MNHEY, SMNVEV (reference sequence). In DNA form, the CDR3 reads TGTGCCAGCAGCCTAGGACAGTCGAACACCGGGGAGCTGTTTTTT. Protein: CASSLGQSNTGELFF.

This clonotype was counted ten times or more. This chain's CDR3 is CASSQGQGNYGYTF. The CDR3 coding sequence is TGCGCCAGCAGCCAAGGACAGGGGAACTATGGCTACACCTTC. The rearrangement links TRBV5-1 to TRBJ1-2, with TRBD1 matching over 9 bases. Germline values: CDR1 SGHRS, CDR2 YFSETQ. The CDR3 covers 14 residues. V shed 4 bases and J 2 bases; nucleotides not matched to a gene: 3. Full variable domain (remainder filled in from reference TRBV5-1 and TRBJ1-2): KAGVTQTPRYLIKTRGQQVTLSCSPISGHRSVSWYQQTPGQGLQFLFEYFSETQRNKGNFPGRFSGRQFSNSRSEMNVSTLELGDSALYLCASSQGQGNYGYTFGSGTRLTVV.

In this sample, this clonotype turned up many times. The J gene is TRBJ2-7, the V gene TRBV5-5, with D possibly called TRBD1 or TRBD2 (5 bases each). Germline V lookup: CDR1 SGHKS, CDR2 YYEKEE (reference sequence). Trimming shortened V by 4 bases and J by 2 bases, and 10 bases separated the two germline ends. This CDR3 contains 13 residues. CDR3 sequence (DNA): TGTGCCAGCAGCAGGTGGGGGACCTACGAGCAGTACTTC. Protein product: CASSRWGTYEQYF.

The CDR3 sequence: CASSGWTSGTDTQYF. As DNA, the CDR3 is TGTGCCAGCAGCGGATGGACTAGCGGGACAGATACGCAGTATTTT. This chain uses TRBV9 with TRBJ2-3, with 11 bases identical to TRBD2. Germline lookup yields CDR1 SGDLS and CDR2 YYNGEE. Trimming took 3 bases from V and 3 from J; bases not matched to a gene: 3. This CDR3 region has 15 residues.

This clonotype was seen repeatedly, ten times or more. The V and J genes are TRBV5-1 and TRBJ2-3; TRBD2 aligns across 8 bases. The V gene end was trimmed by 4 bases and the J gene end by 5 bases; junction bases not matched to a gene: 9. The germline V gene encodes CDR1 SGHRS and CDR2 YFSETQ. This CDR3 is built from 15 residues. CDR3 sequence: CASSLSGRDGDTQYF. The CDR3 coding sequence is TGCGCCAGCAGCCTCAGCGGGAGAGACGGAGATACGCAGTATTTT.

This clonotype was seen at least ten times. The chain recombines TRBV20-1 with TRBJ2-2; D is unresolved. This CDR3 comprises 13 residues. Trimming left V 6 bases short and J 0 bases short, with 8 bases between. Germline V gives CDR1 DFQATT, CDR2 SNEGSKA (reference sequence). CDR3 in DNA: TGCAGTGCCTTCAGTTCGAACACCGGGGAGCTGTTTTTT. This codes for CSAFSSNTGELFF.

This clonotype came up many times. The rearrangement uses TRBV20-1 and TRBJ2-1, with 10 bases aligning to TRBD2. Germline values: CDR1 DFQATT, CDR2 SNEGSKA (reference sequence). The CDR3 loop spans 12 amino acids. J was trimmed by 6 bases and V by 6 bases; bases with no gene match: 2. The CDR3 protein is CSARLAGNEQFF. As DNA, the CDR3 is TGCAGTGCAAGACTAGCGGGCAATGAGCAGTTCTTC.

This clonotype has a handful of counts. The rearrangement joins TRBV12-3 or TRBV12-4 to TRBJ2-2, with D unresolved. This CDR3 has 15 amino acids. V shed 6 bases and J shed 6 bases, with 17 bases lying between them. Here the CDR3 DNA reads TGTGCCAGCAGGAAATCAGGAACCCAAGCCGGGGAGCTGTTTTTT. This translates into CASRKSGTQAGELFF.

This clonotype was recorded at least ten times. This sequence joins TRBV3-1 and TRBJ2-1; no reliable D call. Germline V gives CDR1 LGHDT, CDR2 YNNKEL (reference sequence). V lost 1 base and J 0 bases, leaving 7 bases between the germline ends. The CDR3 covers 15 residues. The CDR3 protein is CASSQVLSSYNEQFF. The CDR3, as DNA: TGTGCCAGCAGCCAAGTCCTGAGCTCCTACAATGAGCAGTTCTTC.

The chain couples TRBV12-3 or TRBV12-4 to TRBJ2-5; possibly TRBD2 for D (6 bases). CDR3 length: 15 residues. V gave up 5 bases and J gave up 4 bases, with 17 bases separating them. For the CDR3, the DNA is TGTGCCAGCAGTAGCGGGTCCATGTCCGTAGAGACCCAGTACTTC. As protein: CASSSGSMSVETQYF.

To note about this clonotype: This may stem from a read error, because a much larger clone lies one nucleotide away. V is TRBV12-3 or TRBV12-4 and J is TRBJ2-5; 10 bases map to TRBD2. The CDR3 spans 15 residues. Trimming removed 3 bases from V and 9 bases from J; junction bases left unmatched: 10. The CDR3 protein is CASSFALAGVEAQYF. DNA for the CDR3: TGTGCCAGCAGTTTTGCGCTAGCGGGAGTTGAGGCCCAGTACTTC.

This clonotype was seen only a few times. The chain joins TRBV30 to TRBJ2-5; D remains unclear. The CDR3 sequence is 16 residues long. V lost 1 base, J lost 2 bases, and 17 bases lay in between. Germline CDR1 and CDR2: GTSNPN and SVGIG (reference sequence). CDR3 DNA sequence: TGTGCCTGGAGTGGACTTCGAAGCGCCGTACAAGAGACCCAGTACTTC. Its protein product is CAWSGLRSAVQETQYF.

This clonotype was found many times. This sequence joins TRBV30 and TRBJ2-7; D is perhaps TRBD2 (5 bases). Trimming stripped 6 bases from V and 5 bases from J, with 20 bases between. The CDR3 is 14 amino acids. CDR1 and CDR2 (germline): GTSNPN, SVGIG (reference sequence). CDR3 nucleotides: TGTGCCTGCAGCGGCGGGTTAGATGTTCACGAGCAGTACTTC. It specifies CACSGGLDVHEQYF.

This sequence joins TRBV7-2 and TRBJ2-1; TRBD2 agrees at 9 bases. CDR1 is SGHTA and CDR2 is FQGNSA in the germline V gene. The CDR3 is 16 amino acids. With V trimmed by 3 bases and J by 8 bases, 11 bases remained unmatched. The CDR3 DNA reads as TGTGCCAGCAGCTTGGGGAGGCGGGGGGGCCTCGATGAGCAGTTCTTC. It encodes CASSLGRRGGLDEQFF. The full variable domain, completed using reference TRBV7-2 and TRBJ2-1, is GAGVSQSPSNKVTEKGKDVELRCDPISGHTALYWYRQSLGQGLEFLIYFQGNSAPDKSGLPSDRFSAERTGGSVSTLTIQRTQQEDSAVYLCASSLGRRGGLDEQFFGPGTRLTVL.

This clonotype was picked up a small number of times. With a much larger clone just one base away, this may be a read error. V gene TRBV5-8 combines with J gene TRBJ2-7, with D tentatively TRBD1 (6 bases). The CDR3 extends over 16 amino acids. Germline CDR1 reads SGHTS; CDR2 reads YDEGEE. V gave up 2 bases and J gave up 2 bases, with 17 bases separating them. The CDR3 loop is CASSFPGQSPPYEQYF. CDR3 in DNA: TGTGCCAGCAGCTTTCCCGGACAGAGCCCGCCCTACGAGCAGTACTTC.

This clonotype was recorded many times. J is TRBJ2-1 and V is TRBV7-2; 9 bases line up with TRBD2. The trim removed 2 bases at V and 7 bases at J, leaving 9 bases unmatched. This CDR3 region has 16 residues. Germline V gene lookup returns CDR1 SGHTA and CDR2 FQGNSA. The CDR3 here is CASSLFLAGNWNEQFF. As DNA, the CDR3 is TGTGCCAGCAGCTTATTTCTAGCGGGAAATTGGAATGAGCAGTTCTTC.

This chain connects TRBV5-1 to TRBJ2-7, with 8 bases that match TRBD1. Germline loops: CDR1 SGHRS, CDR2 YFSETQ. With 5 bases clipped from V and 0 bases from J, the junction kept 1 base outside the gene matches. The CDR3 runs 13 residues. CDR3 residues: CASRGQGSYEQYF. Here the CDR3 DNA reads TGCGCCAGCAGAGGACAGGGCTCCTACGAGCAGTACTTC.

This clonotype was recorded at least ten times. One end of the junction does not line up with germline, which may come from a read error. V and J are TRBV5-1 and TRBJ2-7, with no clear D. The length of the CDR3 is 14 residues. CDR1 is SGHRS and CDR2 is YFSETQ in the germline V gene. CDR3 protein: CASRLALGPYEQYF. The DNA for the CDR3 is TGCGCCAGCAGATTGGCCCTGGGCCCCTACGAGCAGTACTTC.